This TCR beta chain emerged from a study of response to subunit inactivated influenza vaccine. CDR3 length: 15 amino acids. Germline lookup yields CDR1 LGHNA and CDR2 YNFKEQ. V was pared by 0 bases and J by 2 bases, with 10 bases between. TCRdb re-derived calls from the RT-PCR reads in MiXCR, one entry per CDR3 protein. The table records about 540,000 distinct CDR3 sequences, around 21% of them present only once. The same data also went into a second study, on T cells expressing NK-cell markers. According to that study: UMI-tagged 5'RACE template switching yielded the TCR beta cDNA. Seven of the eight sequenced donors were classified as HCMV-seropositive, and one was classified as seronegative. Sorting in several experiments was restricted by an anti-gamma-delta TCR antibody to alpha-beta TCR T cells.

The clonotype was recovered from a man in his fifties or sixties who received an inactivated influenza vaccine. The sequencing here drew on CD4+ T cells sorted from PBMCs, taken 11 to 12 days after vaccination. The V and J genes are TRBV4-2 and TRBJ2-5; D not resolved. CDR3 protein: CASSQEPTIQETQYF. The CDR3, as DNA: TGTGCCAGCAGCCAAGAGCCGACAATTCAAGAGACCCAGTACTTC.